The 13 T cell receptor beta chains presented below share a single source sample, sequenced in a study of blood T cell repertoires in COVID-19. The method was immunoSEQ multiplex PCR; TCRdb's version includes in-frame clones alone and lacks a portion of them. The profile shows around 45,000 clones, roughly 71% of them singletons. The sequenced sample was peripheral blood. The origin of the receptors is a man at least 80 years old with acute or convalescent COVID-19.

V and J are TRBV4-3 and TRBJ1-4; weak D call: TRBD1 (5 bases). This CDR3 comprises 13 residues. Germline V CDR1 and CDR2: LGHNA, YSLEER. V was cut by 0 bases and J by 10 bases, with 9 bases left in between. For the CDR3, the DNA is TGCGCCAGCAGCCAAGATGCAGGGCGAAAACTGTTTTTT. Its translation: CASSQDAGRKLFF.

This clone was counted a single time. V and J are TRBV7-6 and TRBJ1-4; 7 bases are a match to TRBD1. Germline-derived CDR1 and CDR2 are SGHVS and FNYEAQ. The CDR3 extends over 15 amino acids. V trimming: 6 bases; J trimming: 7 bases; junction bases outside the gene matches: 11. CDR3 amino acids: CASSSQGLLGEKLFF. DNA for the CDR3: TGTGCCAGCAGTTCACAGGGGTTGTTGGGTGAAAAACTGTTTTTT.

V gene TRBV30 combines with J gene TRBJ2-1; possibly TRBD2 for D (5 bases). Germline CDR1 reads GTSNPN; CDR2 reads SVGIG (reference sequence). The CDR3 has 12 amino acids. Trimming took 5 bases from V and 8 from J, leaving 13 bases between them. CDR3 protein: CAWGRRRDEQFF. DNA for the CDR3: TGTGCCTGGGGCAGGCGGCGGGATGAGCAGTTCTTC.

In this sample, this clone turned up once. The rearrangement links TRBV5-4 to TRBJ2-5, with a possible D match to TRBD1 (6 bases). The CDR3 length is 15 residues. V dropped 5 bases and J dropped 4 bases, with 18 bases sitting between them. The germline V gene has CDR1 SGHNT and CDR2 YYREEE (reference sequence). This CDR3 is CASRPGQWGRETQYF. CDR3 in DNA: TGTGCCAGCAGACCGGGGCAGTGGGGGCGAGAGACCCAGTACTTC.

This clone appeared a few times. The rearrangement uses TRBV7-8 and TRBJ1-4, with D perhaps TRBD1 (6 bases). The CDR3 length is 16 residues. Germline loops: CDR1 SGHVS, CDR2 FQNEAQ. V lost 5 bases and J lost 8, with 21 bases in between. DNA of the CDR3: TGTGCCAGCAGCCCCGAACAGGGTCGGTTAGGGGAAAAACTGTTTTTT. Translated, it gives CASSPEQGRLGEKLFF. Together with reference TRBV7-8 and TRBJ1-4, the CDR3 gives the full variable domain: GAGVSQSPRYKVAKRGQDVALRCDPISGHVSLFWYQQALGQGPEFLTYFQNEAQLDKSGLPSDRFFAERPEGSVSTLKIQRTQQEDSAVYLCASSPEQGRLGEKLFFGSGTQLSVL.

V gene TRBV11-2 combines with J gene TRBJ1-1; weak D call: TRBD1 (5 bases). V gave up 1 base and J gave up 3 bases, with 12 bases separating them. CDR3 length: 15 amino acids. CDR1 is SGHAT, CDR2 FQNNGV, per germline. The CDR3, as DNA: TGTGCCAGCAGCTTAGTCGGTGGGGGGGACACTGAAGCTTTCTTT. This sequence encodes CASSLVGGGDTEAFF.

The chain carries TRBV27 and TRBJ1-1; 8 bases are a match to TRBD1. J was trimmed by 5 bases and V by 3 bases; bases with no gene match: 5. CDR3 length: 14 residues. Germline values: CDR1 MNHEY, CDR2 SMNVEV (reference sequence). The CDR3 reads CASSLGTGGTEAFF. For the CDR3, the DNA is TGTGCCAGCAGTTTGGGGACAGGAGGTACTGAAGCTTTCTTT.

CDR3 amino acids: CASSQVRTDDSTGKLFF. CDR3 DNA sequence: TGTGCCAGCAGCCAAGTGAGGACAGATGATTCTACCGGAAAACTGTTTTTT. The V and J genes are TRBV3-1 (or the pseudogene TRBV3-2) and TRBJ1-4, with D possibly matching TRBD1 (6 bases). Trimming pared 1 base from V and 10 bases from J, leaving 22 bases between. Germline V CDR1 and CDR2: LGHDT, YNNKEL (reference sequence). CDR3 length: 17 amino acids.

The chain uses TRBV7-8 and TRBJ1-5; D not certain. Trimming removed 4 bases at V and 11 bases at J, with 18 bases between. Germline loops: CDR1 SGHVS, CDR2 FQNEAQ. The CDR3 is 14 amino acids. CDR3 DNA sequence: TGTGCCAGCAGCTCGGGGTGGGGTGTCTCGGCCCAGCATTTT. The encoded protein is CASSSGWGVSAQHF.

The genes are TRBV2 and TRBJ1-4; D uncertain. V was cut by 6 bases and J by 7 bases, with 6 bases left in between. Germline values: CDR1 SNHLY, CDR2 FYNNEI. The CDR3 is 11 amino acids. As DNA, the CDR3 is TGTGCCAGCAGAGGAGTTGAAAAACTGTTTTTT. It translates to CASRGVEKLFF.

V usage is TRBV11-3 and J usage is TRBJ2-3, with 9 bases aligning to TRBD2. CDR1 is SGHNT, CDR2 YENEEA, per germline. The CDR3 sequence is 16 residues long. V lost 0 bases and J lost 5; bases outside the gene matches: 6. The CDR3 coding sequence is TGTGCCAGCAGCTTAGATCTGCGGGGGGGCAGAGATACGCAGTATTTT. Translating it yields CASSLDLRGGRDTQYF.

The chain is built from TRBV11-2 and TRBJ1-1; TRBD1 aligns across 7 bases. V shed 5 bases, J shed 1 base, and the junction held 7 bases outside the gene matches. The germline CDR1 and CDR2 sequences are SGHAT and FQNNGV. The CDR3 extends over 15 amino acids. The CDR3 region has the DNA TGTGCCAGCAGCCCTACGACAGGGAAGAACACTGAAGCTTTCTTT. This codes for CASSPTTGKNTEAFF.

This rearrangement joins TRBV20-1 to TRBJ1-2; a possible D gene is TRBD1 (5 bases). Trimming stripped 3 bases from V and 6 bases from J, with 14 bases between. The germline V gene has CDR1 DFQATT and CDR2 SNEGSKA (reference sequence). The CDR3 is made up of 13 amino acids. The CDR3 loop is CSASAGEWDGYTF. The CDR3 coding sequence is TGCAGTGCTAGTGCGGGGGAATGGGATGGCTACACCTTC.